This T cell receptor (beta chain) is drawn from a study of CD8 T cells in ankylosing spondylitis. Overall study results and limits: The authors found the disease-linked clones to be CD8+ and relatively rare in peripheral blood. Researchers reportedly found disease-linked clones significantly enriched in matched ankylosing spondylitis synovial fluid. In reactive arthritis synovial fluid and blood, some motif variants had been reported before.

By quantitative 5'-RACE with molecular barcodes, the TCR beta libraries were made. MiXCR, applied by TCRdb to the 5' RACE reads, yields one record per CDR3 protein. The sample contains 340,000 or so distinct CDR3 sequences, roughly 15% of which appear only once. This CDR3 has 15 amino acids. Trimming removed 7 bases from V and 8 bases from J, with 20 bases in between. On this clonotype: Its antigen is undetermined.

This clonotype was sampled from a male donor with ankylosing spondylitis or in good health (not recorded which). The gene calls are TRBV12-3 or TRBV12-4 and TRBJ2-2; perhaps TRBD1 as D (5 bases). The sample comprised blood, either unsorted or a sorted T cell fraction (not recorded which). DNA of the CDR3: TGTGCCAGCACCCTCCTAACTATTGGGGCGGGGGAGCTGTTTTTT. Its protein product is CASTLLTIGAGELFF.